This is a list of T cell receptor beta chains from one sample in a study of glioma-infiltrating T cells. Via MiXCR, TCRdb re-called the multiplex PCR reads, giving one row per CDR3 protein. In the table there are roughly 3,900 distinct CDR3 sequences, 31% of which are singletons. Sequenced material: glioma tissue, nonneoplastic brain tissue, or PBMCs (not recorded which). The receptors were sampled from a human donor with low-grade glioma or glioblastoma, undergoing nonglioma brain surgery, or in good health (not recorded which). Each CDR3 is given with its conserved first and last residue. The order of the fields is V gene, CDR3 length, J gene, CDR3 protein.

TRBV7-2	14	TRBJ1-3	CASSLSNSGDTIYF
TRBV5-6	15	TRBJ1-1	CASSFWTGRDTEAFF
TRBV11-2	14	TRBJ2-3	CASGQGGAGDTQYF
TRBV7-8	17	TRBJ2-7	CASSLRSGWQEAYEQYF
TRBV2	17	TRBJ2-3	CASSILAGGRGTDTQYF
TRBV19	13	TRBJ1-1	CASSVLGWAEAFF
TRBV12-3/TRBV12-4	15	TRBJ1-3	CASSQGAGLGNTIYF
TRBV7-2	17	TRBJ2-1	CASSLTGGLPPYNEQFF
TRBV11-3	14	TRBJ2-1	CASSFNTLAAEQFF
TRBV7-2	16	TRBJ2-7	CASSLGTRGITYEQYF
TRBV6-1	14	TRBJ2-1	CASTPTGSCNEQSF
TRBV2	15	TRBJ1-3	CASRVDSLSGNTIYF
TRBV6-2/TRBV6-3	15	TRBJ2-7	CASSYQQGRAYEQYF
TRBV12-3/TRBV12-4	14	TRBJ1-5	CASRRGVDNQPQHF
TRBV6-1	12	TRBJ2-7	CAAGVSSYEQYF
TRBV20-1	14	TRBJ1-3	CSAKNDNSGNTIYF
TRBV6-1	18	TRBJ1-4	CASSNQIPFRATNEKLFF
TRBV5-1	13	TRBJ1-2	CASSEDWGDGYTF
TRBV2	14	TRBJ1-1	CASVWTGQNTEAFF
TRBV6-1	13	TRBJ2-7	CASRDGSSHEQYF
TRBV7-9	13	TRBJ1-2	CASTVDSLDGYTF
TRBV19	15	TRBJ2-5	CASSRDSGVYNEQYF
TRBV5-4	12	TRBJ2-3	CASSQSVDTQYF
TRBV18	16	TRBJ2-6	CASTGTSGSGANVLTF
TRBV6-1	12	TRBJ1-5	CASRPSVGPQHF
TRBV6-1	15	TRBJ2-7	CASSEASRAPYEQYF
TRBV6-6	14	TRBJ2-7	CASSYRQDSYEQYF
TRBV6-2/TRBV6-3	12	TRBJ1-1	CASPSGDTEAFF
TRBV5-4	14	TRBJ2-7	CASSLNGNPYEQYF
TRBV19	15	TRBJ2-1	CTSSNSDRLYNEQFF
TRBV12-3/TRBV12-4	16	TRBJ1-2	CASSWGQVLGGVGYTF
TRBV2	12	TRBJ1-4	CASRTGGEKLFF
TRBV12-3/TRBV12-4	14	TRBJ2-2	CASGSTQDTGELFF
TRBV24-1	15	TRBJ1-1	CATSDLRTVNTEAFF
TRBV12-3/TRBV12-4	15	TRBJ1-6	CASNRGTPVVSPLHF
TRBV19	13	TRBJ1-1	CASSPTMNTEAFF
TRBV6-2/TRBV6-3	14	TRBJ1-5	CSSSRTVGEKPQHF
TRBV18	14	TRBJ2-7	CASSPDRGRYEQYF
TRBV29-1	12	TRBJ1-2	CSVEGLNYGYTF
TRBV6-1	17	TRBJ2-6	CASRATAYSSGANVLTF
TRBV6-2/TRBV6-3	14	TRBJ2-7	CASSYSISRGKQHF
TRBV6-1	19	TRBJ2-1	CASSEALAPSGGAWDEQFF
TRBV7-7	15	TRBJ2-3	CASSPGQGETDTQYF
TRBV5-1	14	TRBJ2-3	CASSLTAPRDTQYF
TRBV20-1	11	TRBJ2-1	CSARGRNEQFF
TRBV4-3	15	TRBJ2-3	CASSPGQGLTDTQYF
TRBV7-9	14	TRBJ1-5	CASSLDRSNQPQHF
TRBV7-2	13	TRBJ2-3	CASSLAGLDTQYF
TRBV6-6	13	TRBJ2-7	CTIGQGHSYEQHF
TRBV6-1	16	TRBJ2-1	CASRPSSGTSRNEQFF
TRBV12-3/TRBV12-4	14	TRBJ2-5	CASSLDQAQETHYF
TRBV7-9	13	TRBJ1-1	CASSLTPGSEAFF
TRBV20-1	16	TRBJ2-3	CSARDERGDPTDTQYF
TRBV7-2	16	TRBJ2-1	CASSLGGLAAVDEQFF
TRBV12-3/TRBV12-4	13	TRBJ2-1	CASTNGGALEQFF
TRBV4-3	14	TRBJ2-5	CASSQGGGPKTQYF
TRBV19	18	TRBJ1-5	CASSMSWTGQGKKEPQHF
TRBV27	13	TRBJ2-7	CASSELDRGEQYF